These 16 T cell receptor beta chains were all obtained from the same sample, sequenced in a study of response to subunit inactivated influenza vaccine (dated by TCRdb to about 2018). Receptor amplification or capture employed RT-PCR. Sequencing was carried out with an Illumina HiSeq 2500. TCRdb redid the processing of the public reads, applying fastp at Q25 and MiXCR, and retained in-frame beta chains. Every CDR3 protein is listed once, alongside the most common genes and DNA of its rows. This sample holds about 700,000 distinct CDR3 sequences; 14% were observed only once. The ten largest clones add up to 6% to 9.5% of the sample. The sequenced sample was PBMCs from blood, obtained less than 15 days before vaccination. These receptors were taken from a man in his forties or fifties who received an inactivated influenza vaccine. Donor details come from another sample of the same person, matched by shared clones.

This clonotype appeared a few times. This sequence joins TRBV7-9 and TRBJ1-2; TRBD1 matches 11 bases. Trimming removed 3 bases from V and 6 bases from J; junction bases left unmatched: 6. There are 15 residues in the CDR3. Germline V gives CDR1 SEHNR, CDR2 FQNEAQ (reference sequence). The CDR3 DNA reads as TGTGCCAGCAGCTTTGGGACAGGGGGGCGAGATGGCTACACCTTC. This translates into CASSFGTGGRDGYTF.

The sample holds a few counts of this clonotype. V and J are TRBV7-2 and TRBJ2-7; tentatively, D is TRBD1 (6 bases). The CDR3 consists of 15 residues. Germline V lookup: CDR1 SGHTA, CDR2 FQGNSA. V was pared by 4 bases and J by 0 bases, with 13 bases between. CDR3 sequence: CASSSKTGSSYEQYF. As DNA, the CDR3 is TGTGCCAGCAGCTCAAAGACAGGATCCTCCTACGAGCAGTACTTC. Drawing the rest from reference TRBV7-2 and TRBJ2-7, the complete variable domain is GAGVSQSPSNKVTEKGKDVELRCDPISGHTALYWYRQSLGQGLEFLIYFQGNSAPDKSGLPSDRFSAERTGGSVSTLTIQRTQQEDSAVYLCASSSKTGSSYEQYFGPGTRLTVT.

The genes are TRBV5-4 and TRBJ2-7; TRBD2 might be the D (6 bases). This CDR3 region has 15 residues. CDR1 is SGHNT and CDR2 is YYREEE in the germline V gene (reference sequence). The ends were cut back, 0 bases at V and 7 bases at J, with 17 bases in the middle. The CDR3 sequence: CASSLDRGGGREQYF. In DNA, the CDR3 is TGTGCCAGCAGCTTGGATCGGGGTGGGGGGAGGGAGCAGTACTTC.

This clonotype was found once. This chain links TRBV19 with TRBJ2-6, with 8 nucleotides matching TRBD1. The germline V gene has CDR1 LNHDA and CDR2 SQIVND (reference sequence). The CDR3 is 16 residues long. With V trimmed by 6 bases and J by 2 bases, 6 bases remained unmatched. CDR3: CASRGTGLPGANVLTF. The CDR3 nucleotides are TGTGCCAGTAGGGGGACAGGTCTTCCTGGGGCCAACGTCCTGACTTTC.

This clonotype has more than one count but fewer than ten. The chain combines TRBV3-1 with TRBJ2-1; 9 bases align to TRBD1. This CDR3 has 15 amino acids. Trimming removed 6 bases from V and 8 bases from J; junction bases left unmatched: 11. CDR1 and CDR2 from the germline V gene are LGHDT and YNNKEL (reference sequence). This chain's CDR3 is CASSRTGTGPYEQFF. The CDR3 DNA sequence: TGTGCCAGCAGTCGAACCGGGACAGGGCCGTATGAGCAGTTCTTC.

This chain uses TRBV2 with TRBJ2-1, with 11 bases matching TRBD2. CDR1 and CDR2 (germline): SNHLY, FYNNEI. The CDR3 totals 15 residues. After removal of 4 bases from V and 5 bases from J, the junction contained 4 bases not matched to a gene. The chain's CDR3 is CASSAPGLADNEQFF. The DNA of the CDR3 is TGTGCCAGCAGTGCCCCGGGACTAGCGGACAATGAGCAGTTCTTC.

The chain couples TRBV6-5 to TRBJ2-2, with TRBD1 matching 9 bases. Unmatched junction bases numbered 6, after V lost 7 bases and J lost 3 bases. The CDR3 spans 15 residues. The germline V gene has CDR1 MNHEY and CDR2 SVGAGI. The CDR3 DNA follows: TGTGCCAGCACTTTGAGGACAGGGGACACCGGGGAGCTGTTTTTT. Protein: CASTLRTGDTGELFF.

Many counts were recorded for this clonotype. The chain carries TRBV5-1 and TRBJ2-7; D possibly corresponds to TRBD1 (5 bases). This CDR3 is 13 amino acids long. V was trimmed by 1 base and J by 6 bases, leaving 11 bases between them. Germline V lookup: CDR1 SGHRS, CDR2 YFSETQ. CDR3 residues: CASSLTGVSEQYF. The CDR3, as DNA: TGCGCCAGCAGCTTGACAGGAGTAAGCGAGCAGTACTTC. Based on the CDR3 plus reference TRBV5-1 and TRBJ2-7, the full variable domain is KAGVTQTPRYLIKTRGQQVTLSCSPISGHRSVSWYQQTPGQGLQFLFEYFSETQRNKGNFPGRFSGRQFSNSRSEMNVSTLELGDSALYLCASSLTGVSEQYFGPGTRLTVT.

This chain connects TRBV3-1 to TRBJ2-7, with D possibly matching TRBD1 (5 bases). Deletions cut 1 base from V and 0 bases from J, with 7 bases between. The CDR3 has 14 amino acids. Germline loops: CDR1 LGHDT, CDR2 YNNKEL (reference sequence). Here the CDR3 DNA reads TGTGCCAGCAGCCAAGTCACAGGCTCCTACGAGCAGTACTTC. Residues: CASSQVTGSYEQYF.

The J gene is TRBJ2-1, the V gene TRBV4-2, with 7 bases matching TRBD1. The germline V gene encodes CDR1 LGHNA and CDR2 YNFKEQ. This CDR3 has 15 residues. V was pared by 4 bases and J by 4 bases, with 7 bases of the junction left unmatched. CDR3 protein: CASSPTGSGYNEQFF. The CDR3 DNA reads as TGTGCCAGCAGCCCGACAGGGTCCGGGTACAATGAGCAGTTCTTC.

This clonotype appeared a few times. In DNA form, the CDR3 reads TGCAGCGTGGGACACCTGAACACCGGGGAGCTGTTTTTT. Translation: CSVGHLNTGELFF. V and J are TRBV29-1 and TRBJ2-2, with D maybe TRBD1 (6 bases). This CDR3 has 13 residues. Between the trimmed V and J ends, which lost 6 bases and 1 base, there was a span of 9 bases. Germline-derived CDR1 and CDR2 are SQVTM and ANQGSEA.

The V and J genes are TRBV21-1 and TRBJ2-7; no check of the table's D call, TRBD1, against the DNA was made. TRBV21-1 is described as a pseudogene. This CDR3 spans 14 amino acids. CDR3 sequence (DNA): TGTGCCAGCAGCATGGATAGGGTACTTTGCGAGCAGTACTTC. Amino acid sequence: CASSMDRVLCEQYF.

This clonotype has just a few counts. CDR3 sequence (DNA): TGTGCCAGCAGCTTAGTCGGGGGGCAGCGCGAGCAGTACTTC. Its protein is CASSLVGGQREQYF. V and J are TRBV7-8 and TRBJ2-7; weak D call: TRBD2 (7 bases). The germline V and J ends were trimmed by 1 base and 6 bases, with 13 bases remaining between them. Germline V gene data show CDR1 as SGHVS and CDR2 as FQNEAQ. The CDR3 runs 14 residues.

V and J are TRBV10-3 and TRBJ2-6; no reliable D call. CDR3 length equals 13 residues. V dropped 6 bases and J dropped 4 bases, with 7 bases sitting between them. Germline-derived CDR1 and CDR2 are ENHRY and SYGVKD. The chain's CDR3 is CAIREVGANVLTF. Here the CDR3 DNA reads TGTGCCATCAGAGAAGTCGGGGCCAACGTCCTGACTTTC.

The chain is built from TRBV12-3 or TRBV12-4 and TRBJ1-6; 9 bases map to TRBD1. There are 15 residues in the CDR3. J gave up 2 bases and V 6 bases, and 2 bases lay outside the gene matches. The CDR3 sequence: CASRTGGPYNSPLHF. The CDR3 DNA reads TGTGCCAGCAGAACAGGGGGCCCCTATAATTCACCCCTCCACTTT.

The CDR3 DNA reads TGTGCCAGCAGGGGCTCAGGGTCTGGGGCCAACGTCCTGACTTTC. It yields the protein CASRGSGSGANVLTF. V usage is TRBV12-3 or TRBV12-4 and J usage is TRBJ2-6, with D tentatively TRBD1 (5 bases). V lost 6 bases to trimming and J lost 1 base, with 10 bases between them. The length of the CDR3 is 15 residues.